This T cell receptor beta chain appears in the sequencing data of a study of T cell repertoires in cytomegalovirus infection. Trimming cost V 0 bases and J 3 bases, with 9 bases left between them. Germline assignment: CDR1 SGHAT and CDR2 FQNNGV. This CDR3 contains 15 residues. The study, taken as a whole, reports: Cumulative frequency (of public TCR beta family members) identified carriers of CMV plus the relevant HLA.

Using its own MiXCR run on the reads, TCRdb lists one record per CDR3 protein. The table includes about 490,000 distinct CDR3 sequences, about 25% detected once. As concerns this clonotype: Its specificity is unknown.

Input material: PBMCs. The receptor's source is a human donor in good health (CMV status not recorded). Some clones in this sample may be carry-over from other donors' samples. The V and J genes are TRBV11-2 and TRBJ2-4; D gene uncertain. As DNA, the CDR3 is TGTGCCAGCAGCTTAGATCCGGGCGGCAAAAACATTCAGTACTTC. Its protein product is CASSLDPGGKNIQYF.